These 20 T cell receptor beta chains were sequenced from one sample in a study of T cell repertoires in cytomegalovirus infection. A single record per CDR3 protein comes from TCRdb applying MiXCR to the reads. The data contain about 230,000 distinct CDR3 sequences, 22% of them seen just once; the ten biggest clones take up over 15%. The sequenced material came from CD8+ T cells from PBMCs. Source of these receptors: a human donor in good health (CMV status not recorded). Some clones in this sample may be carry-over from other donors' samples.

This chain joins TRBV14 and TRBJ2-7, with 8 bases identical to TRBD2. Germline V gene lookup returns CDR1 SGHDN and CDR2 FVKESK. The CDR3 totals 14 residues. V was pared by 4 bases and J by 6 bases, with 8 bases of the junction left unmatched. The CDR3 nucleotides are TGTGCCAGCAGCCCCGTCGGGGGGGCCAGCGAGCAGTACTTC. It codes for CASSPVGGASEQYF.

This clonotype was counted only a few times. The chain has TRBV2 and TRBJ1-2; D unclear. From germline, CDR1 is SNHLY and CDR2 FYNNEI. V lost 5 bases to trimming and J lost 4 bases, with 17 bases between them. This CDR3 comprises 15 residues. The CDR3 protein is CASSPFVGSAYGYTF. The DNA of the CDR3 is TGTGCCAGCAGTCCTTTCGTGGGGAGCGCCTATGGCTACACCTTC.

Ten or more counts support this clonotype. The chain uses TRBV7-2 and TRBJ1-4; 10 nucleotides align to TRBD1. The CDR3 sequence is 17 residues long. V shed 5 bases and J 6 bases; nucleotides not matched to a gene: 12. Germline lookup yields CDR1 SGHTA and CDR2 FQGNSA. The CDR3 DNA follows: TGTGCCAGCAGCCTGAGGAGCGCCGGGACAGGGGATGAAAAACTGTTTTTT. As protein: CASSLRSAGTGDEKLFF.

The chain is built from TRBV27 and TRBJ2-7; D is unclear. V was clipped by 6 bases and J by 4 bases, with 22 bases between them. The V gene's germline CDR1 is MNHEY and CDR2 SMNVEV (reference sequence). CDR3 size: 16 residues. The CDR3 region has the DNA TGTGCCAGCAGCCCGGTAGACCTCCACCCCCTTTACGAGCAGTACTTC. Its translation is CASSPVDLHPLYEQYF.

The chain has TRBV3-1 and TRBJ2-1, with D perhaps being TRBD1 or TRBD2 (6 bases each). The germline V gene has CDR1 LGHDT and CDR2 YNNKEL (reference sequence). The CDR3 is 15 residues long. V dropped 4 bases and J dropped 4 bases, with 14 bases sitting between them. The CDR3 bases are TGTGCCAGCAGCCGATTCGGGGGCCAGTACAATGAGCAGTTCTTC. Amino acid sequence: CASSRFGGQYNEQFF.

The CDR3: CASSGPNEQFF. CDR3 nucleotide sequence: TGTGCCAGCAGTGGGCCCAATGAGCAGTTCTTC. The chain has TRBV6-6 and TRBJ2-1; D is unresolved. The germline gives CDR1 MNHNY, CDR2 SVGAGI (reference sequence). Deletions cut 5 bases from V and 6 bases from J, with 5 bases between. The CDR3 spans 11 residues.

This clonotype was seen more than once but under ten times. CDR3: CASSLLAGGHETQYF. DNA for the CDR3: TGTGCCAGCAGTCTCCTAGCGGGGGGGCACGAGACCCAGTACTTC. This chain joins TRBV11-2 and TRBJ2-5, with 12 bases lining up with TRBD2. This CDR3 contains 15 residues. CDR1 SGHAT and CDR2 FQNNGV come from the germline V gene. The trim removed 6 bases at V and 5 bases at J, leaving 7 bases unmatched.

This clonotype was counted a few times. The chain combines TRBV20-1 with TRBJ2-3, with TRBD2 matching over 9 bases. The germline CDR1 and CDR2 sequences are DFQATT and SNEGSKA (reference sequence). The CDR3 has 14 amino acids. The V gene end was trimmed by 4 bases and the J gene end by 3 bases; junction bases not matched to a gene: 5. The CDR3 loop is CSANSGGGTDTQYF. DNA for the CDR3: TGCAGTGCTAATAGCGGGGGAGGTACAGATACGCAGTATTTT.

The chain combines TRBV20-1 with TRBJ1-1, with D tentatively TRBD1 (6 bases). The V gene lost 1 base and the J gene lost 0 bases, with 9 bases spanning the gap. CDR1 is DFQATT and CDR2 is SNEGSKA in the germline V gene (reference sequence). CDR3 length equals 14 residues. CDR3 region: CSARGTAMNTEAFF. The CDR3 DNA is TGCAGTGCTAGAGGGACAGCCATGAACACTGAAGCTTTCTTT.

This clonotype occurred a few times. The chain has TRBV12-3 or TRBV12-4 and TRBJ1-1; TRBD1 aligns across 7 bases. Losses at the gene ends were 6 bases for V and 0 bases for J; bases not matched to a gene: 4. This CDR3 comprises 14 residues. In DNA form, the CDR3 reads TGTGCCAGCAGCCACGGGACAGTGAACACTGAAGCTTTCTTT. Its protein product is CASSHGTVNTEAFF.

The chain is built from TRBV12-3 or TRBV12-4 and TRBJ1-5, with TRBD1 matching 7 bases. The J segment lost 7 bases and the V segment lost 6 bases, leaving 12 bases of the junction unmatched. The CDR3 runs to 15 residues. CDR3: CASREGTAKKQPQHF. Written as DNA, the CDR3 is TGTGCCAGCAGAGAAGGGACAGCCAAAAAACAGCCCCAGCATTTT.

The genes are TRBV6-5 and TRBJ1-4; D is undetermined. The CDR3 spans 17 residues. In germline, CDR1 is MNHEY, CDR2 SVGAGI. Trimming removed 0 bases from V and 0 bases from J, with 11 bases in between. Written as DNA, the CDR3 is TGTGCCAGCAGTTACTCCCCCGCGGGCTCAACTAATGAAAAACTGTTTTTT. It specifies CASSYSPAGSTNEKLFF.

The chain combines TRBV12-5 with TRBJ2-3, with a weak D call TRBD2 (7 bases). This CDR3 is 15 amino acids long. Trimming left V 11 bases short and J 3 bases short, with 21 bases between. Germline assignment: CDR1 LGHNT and CDR2 FRNRAP. CDR3 sequence: CACRPNGGRTDTQYF. The CDR3 DNA follows: TGTGCTTGCCGGCCTAACGGGGGGCGGACAGATACGCAGTATTTT.

The chain recombines TRBV10-3 with TRBJ2-7, with a tentative D call TRBD1 (6 bases). V shed 2 bases and J shed 0 bases, with 8 bases lying between them. The CDR3 loop spans 14 amino acids. Germline V lookup: CDR1 ENHRY, CDR2 SYGVKD. The CDR3 sequence: CAISEPDSSYEQYF. CDR3 in DNA: TGTGCCATCAGTGAGCCGGACAGCTCCTACGAGCAGTACTTC.

This clonotype was found many times. The rearrangement joins TRBV7-2 to TRBJ2-3, with 8 bases lining up with TRBD2. The germline V gene has CDR1 SGHTA and CDR2 FQGNSA. The CDR3 is made up of 20 amino acids. V lost 6 bases to trimming and J lost 2 bases; unmatched junction nucleotides: 22. This CDR3 reads CASRQDWASGGVRPTDTQYF. The CDR3 region has the DNA TGTGCCAGCAGGCAGGACTGGGCCAGCGGGGGAGTAAGACCCACAGATACGCAGTATTTT.

Ten or more counts support this clonotype. J is TRBJ1-4 and V is TRBV7-9; D is undetermined. Trimming shortened V by 5 bases and J by 9 bases, and 10 bases separated the two germline ends. The germline V gene encodes CDR1 SEHNR and CDR2 FQNEAQ (reference sequence). The CDR3 loop spans 12 amino acids. CDR3 sequence: CASSAGGKKLFF. In DNA form, the CDR3 reads TGTGCCAGCAGCGCCGGCGGGAAAAAACTGTTTTTT.

This clonotype showed up many times. The gene calls are TRBV7-8 and TRBJ2-7; D call uncertain. V lost 1 base to trimming and J lost 7 bases, with 14 bases between them. The CDR3 totals 14 residues. Per germline, CDR1 SGHVS and CDR2 FQNEAQ. CDR3 bases: TGTGCCAGCAGCTTAGACCTGAATTACGGGGAGCAGTACTTC. It yields the protein CASSLDLNYGEQYF.

As to this clonotype: A much larger clone lies one base from this, so it may be a read error. The rearrangement joins TRBV28 to TRBJ2-7; a weak D match, TRBD1 (7 bases). Germline lookup yields CDR1 MDHEN and CDR2 SYDVKM. The CDR3 has 17 residues. With 7 bases removed from V and 2 bases from J, the gap between germline ends came to 24 bases. CDR3 coding DNA: TGTGCCAGCATGCGCCGCGGGGTCCGGACAGGAACCTACGAGCAGTACTTC. Encoded protein: CASMRRGVRTGTYEQYF.

Many counts were recorded for this clonotype. The chain recombines TRBV7-8 with TRBJ1-1, with D maybe TRBD1 (6 bases). V lost 5 bases and J 4 bases, leaving 17 bases between the germline ends. The CDR3 covers 15 residues. Germline V gene data show CDR1 as SGHVS and CDR2 as FQNEAQ. The CDR3 reads CASSPEGEGPTEAFF. CDR3 coding DNA: TGTGCCAGCAGCCCAGAGGGGGAGGGCCCCACTGAAGCTTTCTTT.

Notes on this clonotype: The junction shows a germline mismatch at one end, possibly a read error. This chain connects TRBV6-8 to TRBJ1-3, with 7 bases that match TRBD1. Germline lookup yields CDR1 MNHGY and CDR2 SAAAGT. The CDR3 is 17 residues long. The CDR3 region is CASSDSGTAISGNTIYF. DNA of the CDR3: TGTGCCAGCAGTGACTCCGGGACAGCAATCTCTGGAAACACCATATATTTT.